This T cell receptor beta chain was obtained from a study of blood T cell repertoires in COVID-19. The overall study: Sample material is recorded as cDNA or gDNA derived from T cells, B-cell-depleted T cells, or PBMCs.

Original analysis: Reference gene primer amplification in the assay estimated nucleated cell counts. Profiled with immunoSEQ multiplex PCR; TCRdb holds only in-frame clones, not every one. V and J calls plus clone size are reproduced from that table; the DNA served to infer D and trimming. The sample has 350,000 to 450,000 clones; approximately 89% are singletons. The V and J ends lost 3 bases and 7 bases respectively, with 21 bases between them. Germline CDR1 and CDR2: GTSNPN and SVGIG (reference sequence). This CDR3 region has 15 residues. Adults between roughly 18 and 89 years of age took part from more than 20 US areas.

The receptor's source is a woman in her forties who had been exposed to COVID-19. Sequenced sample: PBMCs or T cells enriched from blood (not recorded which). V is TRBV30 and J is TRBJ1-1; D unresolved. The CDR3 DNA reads TGTGCCTGGAGCCTCAGCCGAACCGGAGGCGGTGAAGCTTTCTTT. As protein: CAWSLSRTGGGEAFF.